The source of this T cell receptor (beta chain) is a study of OX40 agonist ivuxolimab in advanced cancers. About the study: Partial responses were achieved by three patients: one hepatocellular carcinoma, two cutaneous melanoma. Notes on the study in general: The antigens recognized by the expanded peripheral T cells, that is their antigen specificity, were not determined. Relatively little clonal expansion, among the lowest observed, appeared in partial responders at 0.1-3.0 mg/kg.

Generated by immunoSEQ multiplex PCR, the TCRdb table keeps only in-frame clones and is missing some. The table shows fewer than 55,000 clones, with about 85% occurring only once. V was pared by 4 bases and J by 7 bases, with 5 bases of the junction left unmatched. This CDR3 has 14 residues. Germline CDR1 is SGHTA and CDR2 is FQGNSA. In the case of this clone: What it binds is unknown.

On cycle 4 day 1 and cycle 7 day 1, as well as at baseline, blood was sampled. The chain has TRBV7-2 and TRBJ2-1, with 9 nucleotides matching TRBD1. This clonotype originated in an adult with an advanced solid tumor such as melanoma, head and neck, liver or kidney cancer. Sample: CD4+ or CD8+ T cells sorted from blood, taken in a trial of the OX40 agonist ivuxolimab. The CDR3 loop reads CASSSRDRENEQFF. The CDR3 region has the DNA TGTGCCAGCAGCTCCCGGGACAGGGAAAATGAGCAGTTCTTC.